The entry below describes one TCR beta chain. Its specificity is not known. This sample is drawn from a study of cytomegalovirus exposure and HLA in healthy donors. Overall study findings and caveats: Reported findings show TCR beta sequences accurately forecast HLA-A and HLA-B alleles in most subjects. Earlier findings revealed that most TCR beta V segments proved productive either about 87% or about 30% of the time.

Use of 60 Vbeta and 13 Jbeta primers characterized the PCR. Clones were read by immunoSEQ multiplex PCR, and TCRdb kept only the in-frame ones, dropping some. This sample has around 150,000 clones; roughly 85% occur once, and the top ten carry roughly 3.5%. This CDR3 has 15 residues. In germline, CDR1 is MNHNS, CDR2 SASEGT. Trimming stripped 1 base from V and 1 base from J, with 10 bases between. Source material: PBMCs. This sequence was found in a male donor in good health and CMV-seronegative. This chain joins TRBV6-1 and TRBJ1-1; possible D gene TRBD1, 5 bases. DNA for the CDR3: TGTGCCAGCAGTGAAGGGGTGGGGCGGAACACTGAAGCTTTCTTT. Its translation: CASSEGVGRNTEAFF.